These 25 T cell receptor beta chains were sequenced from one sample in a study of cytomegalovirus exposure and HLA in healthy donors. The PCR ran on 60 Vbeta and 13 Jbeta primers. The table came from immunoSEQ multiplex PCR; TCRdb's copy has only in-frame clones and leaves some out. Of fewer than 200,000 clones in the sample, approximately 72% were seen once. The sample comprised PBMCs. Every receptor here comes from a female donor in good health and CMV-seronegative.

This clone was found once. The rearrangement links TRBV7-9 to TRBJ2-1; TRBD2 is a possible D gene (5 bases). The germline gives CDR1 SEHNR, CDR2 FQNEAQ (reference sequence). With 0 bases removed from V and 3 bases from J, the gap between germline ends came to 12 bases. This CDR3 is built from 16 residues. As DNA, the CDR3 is TGTGCCAGCAGCTTAGCAGGAAGTCGGGGCTACAATGAGCAGTTCTTC. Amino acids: CASSLAGSRGYNEQFF. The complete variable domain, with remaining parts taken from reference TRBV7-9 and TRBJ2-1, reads DTGVSQNPRHKITKRGQNVTFRCDPISEHNRLYWYRQTLGQGPEFLTYFQNEAQLEKSRLLSDRFSAERPKGSFSTLEIQRTEQGDSAMYLCASSLAGSRGYNEQFFGPGTRLTVL.

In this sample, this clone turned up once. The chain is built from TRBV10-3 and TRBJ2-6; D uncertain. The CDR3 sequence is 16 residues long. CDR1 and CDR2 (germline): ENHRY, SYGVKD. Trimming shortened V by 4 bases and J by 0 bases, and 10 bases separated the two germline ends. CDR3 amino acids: CAISVGRNSGANVLTF. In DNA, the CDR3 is TGTGCCATCAGTGTTGGCAGAAACTCTGGGGCCAACGTCCTGACTTTC.

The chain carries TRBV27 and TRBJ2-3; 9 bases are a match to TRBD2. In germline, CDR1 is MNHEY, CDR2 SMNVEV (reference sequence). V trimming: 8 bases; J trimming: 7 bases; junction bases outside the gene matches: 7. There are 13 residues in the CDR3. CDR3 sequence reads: CASRRGGANTQYF. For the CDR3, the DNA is TGTGCCAGCCGTCGCGGGGGGGCCAATACGCAGTATTTT.

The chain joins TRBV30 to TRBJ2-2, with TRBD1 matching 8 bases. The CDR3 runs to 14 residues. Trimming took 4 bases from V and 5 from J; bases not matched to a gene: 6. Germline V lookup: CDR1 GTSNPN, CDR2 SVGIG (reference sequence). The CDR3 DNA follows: TGTGCCTGGAACCTGGGACAGGTAACCGGGGAGCTGTTTTTT. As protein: CAWNLGQVTGELFF.

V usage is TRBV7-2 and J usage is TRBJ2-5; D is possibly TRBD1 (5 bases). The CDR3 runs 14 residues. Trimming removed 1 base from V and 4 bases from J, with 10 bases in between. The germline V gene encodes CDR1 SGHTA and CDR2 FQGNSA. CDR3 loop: CASSLGGQGETQYF. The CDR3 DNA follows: TGTGCCAGCAGCTTAGGTGGCCAGGGAGAGACCCAGTACTTC.

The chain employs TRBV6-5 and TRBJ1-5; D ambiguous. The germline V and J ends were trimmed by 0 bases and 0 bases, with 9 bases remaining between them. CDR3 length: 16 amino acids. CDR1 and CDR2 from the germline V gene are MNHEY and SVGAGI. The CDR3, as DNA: TGTGCCAGCAGTTACTCGACACCCTCTAGCAATCAGCCCCAGCATTTT. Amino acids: CASSYSTPSSNQPQHF.

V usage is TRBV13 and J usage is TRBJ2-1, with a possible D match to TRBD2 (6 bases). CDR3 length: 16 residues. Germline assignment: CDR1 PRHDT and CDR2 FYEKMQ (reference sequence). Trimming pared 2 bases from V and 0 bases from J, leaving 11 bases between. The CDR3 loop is CASSLWAGSSYNEQFF. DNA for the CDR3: TGTGCCAGCAGCTTATGGGCGGGGAGCTCCTACAATGAGCAGTTCTTC.

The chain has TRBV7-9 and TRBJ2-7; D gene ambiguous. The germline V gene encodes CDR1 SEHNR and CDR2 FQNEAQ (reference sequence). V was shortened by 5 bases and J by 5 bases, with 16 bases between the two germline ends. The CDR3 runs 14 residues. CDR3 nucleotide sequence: TGTGCCAGCAGCCCCCAATCCCTAGGCCACGAGCAGTACTTC. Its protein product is CASSPQSLGHEQYF.

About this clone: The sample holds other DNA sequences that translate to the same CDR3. CDR3 region: CAWSVGGNTEAFF. DNA for the CDR3: TGTGCCTGGAGTGTTGGCGGGAACACTGAAGCTTTCTTT. The chain couples TRBV30 to TRBJ1-1; the D is unclear. Germline V gene sequence: CDR1 GTSNPN, CDR2 SVGIG (reference sequence). This CDR3 contains 13 residues. Trimming pared 0 bases from V and 1 base from J, leaving 6 bases between.

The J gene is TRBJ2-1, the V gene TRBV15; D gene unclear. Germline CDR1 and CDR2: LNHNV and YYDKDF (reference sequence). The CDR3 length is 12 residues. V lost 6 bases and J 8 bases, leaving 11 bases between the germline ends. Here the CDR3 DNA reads TGTGCCACCAGTCCCCCACGGGATGAGCAGTTCTTC. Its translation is CATSPPRDEQFF.

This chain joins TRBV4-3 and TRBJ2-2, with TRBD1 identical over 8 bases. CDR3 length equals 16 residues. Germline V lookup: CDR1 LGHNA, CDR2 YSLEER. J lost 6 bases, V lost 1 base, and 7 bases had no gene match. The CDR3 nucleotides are TGCGCCAGCAGCCAAGCGGGCAGGGGGCGGGCCGGGGAGCTGTTTTTT. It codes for CASSQAGRGRAGELFF.

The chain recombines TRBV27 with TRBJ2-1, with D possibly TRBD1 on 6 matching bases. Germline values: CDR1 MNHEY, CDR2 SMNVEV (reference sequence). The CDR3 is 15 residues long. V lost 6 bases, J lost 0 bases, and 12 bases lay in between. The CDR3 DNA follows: TGTGCCAGCAGCGGAGCGGACAGCTCCTACAATGAGCAGTTCTTC. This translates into CASSGADSSYNEQFF.

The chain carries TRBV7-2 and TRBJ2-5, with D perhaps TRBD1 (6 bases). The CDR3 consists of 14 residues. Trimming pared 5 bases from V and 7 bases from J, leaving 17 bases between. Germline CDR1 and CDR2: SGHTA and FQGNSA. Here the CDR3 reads CASSLDRPRGTQYF. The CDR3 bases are TGTGCCAGCAGCCTTGACAGGCCTCGGGGGACCCAGTACTTC.

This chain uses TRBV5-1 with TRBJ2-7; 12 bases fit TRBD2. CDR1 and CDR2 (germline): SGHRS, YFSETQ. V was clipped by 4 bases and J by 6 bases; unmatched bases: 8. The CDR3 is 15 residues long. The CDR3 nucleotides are TGCGCCAGCAGCCACCGACTAGCGGGAGCAGGCGAGCAGTACTTC. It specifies CASSHRLAGAGEQYF. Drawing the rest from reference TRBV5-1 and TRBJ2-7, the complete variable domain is KAGVTQTPRYLIKTRGQQVTLSCSPISGHRSVSWYQQTPGQGLQFLFEYFSETQRNKGNFPGRFSGRQFSNSRSEMNVSTLELGDSALYLCASSHRLAGAGEQYFGPGTRLTVT.

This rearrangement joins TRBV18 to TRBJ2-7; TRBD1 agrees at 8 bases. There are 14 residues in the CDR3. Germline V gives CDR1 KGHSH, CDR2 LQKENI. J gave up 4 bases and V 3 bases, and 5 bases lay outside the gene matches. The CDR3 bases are TGTGCCAGCTCACCGTCGAGACAGGGGTACGAGCAGTACTTC. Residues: CASSPSRQGYEQYF.

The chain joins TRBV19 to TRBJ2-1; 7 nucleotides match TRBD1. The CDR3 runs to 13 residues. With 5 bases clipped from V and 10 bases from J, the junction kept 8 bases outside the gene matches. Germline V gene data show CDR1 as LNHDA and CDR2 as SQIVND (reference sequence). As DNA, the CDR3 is TGTGCCAGTAGTTATACAGGGGTGCGGGAGCAGTTCTTC. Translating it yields CASSYTGVREQFF.

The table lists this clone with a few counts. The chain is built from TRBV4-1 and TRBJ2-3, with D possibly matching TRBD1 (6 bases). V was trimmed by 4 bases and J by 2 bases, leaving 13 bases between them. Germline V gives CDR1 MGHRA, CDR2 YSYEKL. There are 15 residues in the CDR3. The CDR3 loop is CASSPNRDLTDTQYF. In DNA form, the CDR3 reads TGCGCCAGCAGCCCGAACAGGGACCTCACAGATACGCAGTATTTT.

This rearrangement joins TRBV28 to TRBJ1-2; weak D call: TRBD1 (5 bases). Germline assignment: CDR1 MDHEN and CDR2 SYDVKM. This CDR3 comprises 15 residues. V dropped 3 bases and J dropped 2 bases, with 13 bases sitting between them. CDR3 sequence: CASSLGGASNYGYTF. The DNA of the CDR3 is TGTGCCAGCAGTTTGGGTGGGGCCAGCAACTATGGCTACACCTTC.

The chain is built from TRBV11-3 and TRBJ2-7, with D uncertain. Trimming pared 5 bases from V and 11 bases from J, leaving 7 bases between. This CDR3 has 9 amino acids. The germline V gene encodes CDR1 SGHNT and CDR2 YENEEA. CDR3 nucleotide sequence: TGTGCCAGCAGCCCATCAGAGTACTTC. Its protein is CASSPSEYF.

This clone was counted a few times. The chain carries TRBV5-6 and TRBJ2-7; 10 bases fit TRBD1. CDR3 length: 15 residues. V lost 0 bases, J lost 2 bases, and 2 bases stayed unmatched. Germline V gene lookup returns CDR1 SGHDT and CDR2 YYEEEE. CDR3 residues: CASSLAGTGAYEQYF. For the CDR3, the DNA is TGTGCCAGCAGCTTGGCCGGGACAGGGGCCTACGAGCAGTACTTC.

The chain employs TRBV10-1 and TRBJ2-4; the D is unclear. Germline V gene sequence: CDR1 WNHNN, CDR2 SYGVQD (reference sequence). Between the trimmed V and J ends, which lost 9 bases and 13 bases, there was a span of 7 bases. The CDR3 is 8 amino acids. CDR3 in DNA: TGCGCCAGGACGGAGCAGTACTTC. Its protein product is CARTEQYF.

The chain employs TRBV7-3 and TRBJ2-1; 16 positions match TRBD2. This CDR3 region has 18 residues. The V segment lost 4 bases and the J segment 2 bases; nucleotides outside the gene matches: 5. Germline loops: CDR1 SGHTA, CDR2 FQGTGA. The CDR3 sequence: CASSSGLAGGLTYNEQFF. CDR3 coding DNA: TGTGCCAGCAGCTCGGGACTAGCGGGGGGGCTGACCTACAATGAGCAGTTCTTC. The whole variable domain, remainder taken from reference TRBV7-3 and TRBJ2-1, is GAGVSQTPSNKVTEKGKYVELRCDPISGHTALYWYRQSLGQGPEFLIYFQGTGAADDSGLPNDRFFAVRPEGSVSTLKIQRTERGDSAVYLCASSSGLAGGLTYNEQFFGPGTRLTVL.

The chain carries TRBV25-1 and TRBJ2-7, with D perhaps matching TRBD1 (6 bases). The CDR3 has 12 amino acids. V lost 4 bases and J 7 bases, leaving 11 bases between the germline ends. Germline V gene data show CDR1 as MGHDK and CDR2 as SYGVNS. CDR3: CASSVLTGEQYF. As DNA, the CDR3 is TGTGCCAGCAGTGTACTTACAGGGGAGCAGTACTTC.

The CDR3 region has the DNA TGTGCCAGCAGTTTATTTTCAGGGGGCGAGTTCTTC. This encodes CASSLFSGGEFF. The J gene is TRBJ2-1, the V gene TRBV27, with TRBD1 identical over 8 bases. Germline loops: CDR1 MNHEY, CDR2 SMNVEV (reference sequence). V lost 1 base, J lost 14 bases, and 4 bases stayed unmatched. The CDR3 is 12 amino acids.

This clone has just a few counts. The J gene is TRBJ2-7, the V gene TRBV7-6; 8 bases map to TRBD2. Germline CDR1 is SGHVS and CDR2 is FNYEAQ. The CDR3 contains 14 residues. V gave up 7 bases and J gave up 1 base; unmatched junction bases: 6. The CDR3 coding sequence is TGTGCCAGCAAGGAGCGGGAGCGATCCTACGAGCAGTACTTC. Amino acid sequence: CASKERERSYEQYF.